The entry below describes one TCR beta chain. Its antigen is currently unknown. The length of the CDR3 is 14 residues. CDR1 is SGHKS, CDR2 YYEKEE, per germline (reference sequence). The germline V and J ends were trimmed by 4 bases and 0 bases, with 10 bases remaining between them. This sample is part of a study of blood T cells in healthy people across ages. Study-wide findings and caveats: Greater diversity and more naive CD4+ cells were seen in long-lived donors than in aged donors. PBMCs that were unsorted prevented a conclusive naive versus antigen-experienced comparison.

Alongside a J-beta primer mix, a sample-barcoded 5' primer served in a second PCR lasting 7 to 11 cycles. TCRdb reprocessed the 5' RACE reads via MiXCR and lists one record per CDR3 protein. The sample contains 1.5 million to 2 million distinct CDR3 sequences, roughly 32% of which appear only once. The sequence came from a woman aged 30 to 39 in good health. Source material: blood. The chain links TRBV5-5 to TRBJ1-1; D remains ambiguous. The chain's CDR3 is CASSHMAVNTEAFF. CDR3 nucleotides: TGTGCCAGCAGCCATATGGCGGTGAACACTGAAGCTTTCTTT.